Following are 9 T cell receptor beta chains from one sample sequenced in a study of regulatory T cells in long-lasting Graves disease. Described time point: persistent/refractory GD, antithyroid drugs over 5 years with positive TRAb. The TCR library was prepared using RNA isolated from PBMCs. For TCR beta, libraries came from iRepertoire HTBI primers and Arm-PCR of CDR3 regions. TCRdb reprocessed the multiplex PCR reads via MiXCR and lists one record per CDR3 protein. This sample has 400,000 to 500,000 distinct CDR3 sequences, with roughly a fifth found just once. The sequences come from peripheral blood mononuclear cells (PBMCs), collected when the disease was refractory, from a patient treated with antithyroid drugs. The receptor set was obtained from a female donor with Graves disease.

The chain carries TRBV12-3 or TRBV12-4 and TRBJ2-6; TRBD2 is a possible D gene (5 bases). This CDR3 is 16 amino acids long. Trimming cost V 3 bases and J 1 base, with 10 bases left between them. The DNA of the CDR3 is TGTGCCAGCAGTTTGTCGAGGGAGTCTGGGGCCAACGTCCTGACTTTC. Protein: CASSLSRESGANVLTF.

This clonotype was observed at least ten times. The gene calls are TRBV2 and TRBJ2-5; 12 bases fit TRBD2. V lost 1 base, J lost 12 bases, and 3 bases stayed unmatched. Germline assignment: CDR1 SNHLY and CDR2 FYNNEI. This CDR3 contains 13 residues. CDR3: CASSEVRTSGEYF. As DNA, the CDR3 is TGTGCCAGCAGTGAAGTCAGGACTAGCGGGGAGTACTTC.

This clonotype was observed at least ten times. This chain joins TRBV27 and TRBJ1-1; D not certain. The CDR3 consists of 13 residues. V dropped 3 bases and J dropped 4 bases, with 9 bases sitting between them. Germline CDR1 MNHEY, CDR2 SMNVEV (reference sequence). The CDR3 protein is CASSFRRATEAFF. The CDR3 nucleotides are TGTGCCAGCAGTTTCCGGAGGGCCACTGAAGCTTTCTTT.

On this clonotype itself: This may come from a read error, since a much larger clone is one base off. Since the CDR3 does not end with the conserved phenylalanine or tryptophan, this likely comes from a read error. The gene calls are TRBV28 and TRBJ1-1, with D tentatively TRBD1 (6 bases). Germline loops: CDR1 MDHEN, CDR2 SYDVKM. This CDR3 has 16 amino acids. V lost 3 bases and J 0 bases, leaving 14 bases between the germline ends. CDR3 region: CASSFLTDRLNTEAFL. The CDR3 bases are TGTGCCAGCAGTTTCCTAACGGACAGATTGAACACTGAAGCTTTCCTT.

This clonotype was detected a few times. The chain couples TRBV10-3 to TRBJ1-5; unclear D gene. Looked up from germline, CDR1 is ENHRY and CDR2 is SYGVKD. This CDR3 has 14 amino acids. Trimming left V 0 bases short and J 4 bases short, with 7 bases between. CDR3 amino acids: CAISESFINQPQHF. The CDR3, as DNA: TGTGCCATCAGTGAGTCATTCATAAATCAGCCCCAGCATTTT.

There are a few counts of this clonotype. The V and J genes are TRBV11-2 and TRBJ1-3; D call uncertain. Germline V gene data show CDR1 as SGHAT and CDR2 as FQNNGV. V was cut by 0 bases and J by 3 bases, with 15 bases left in between. The CDR3 totals 17 residues. CDR3 coding DNA: TGTGCCAGCAGCTTAGATCGGCAGGCTGTCTATGGAAACACCATATATTTT. It encodes CASSLDRQAVYGNTIYF.

The chain couples TRBV5-1 to TRBJ2-1; D is undetermined. Trimming shortened V by 0 bases and J by 9 bases, and 10 bases separated the two germline ends. The CDR3 covers 13 residues. Germline CDR1 and CDR2: SGHRS and YFSETQ. The CDR3 DNA follows: TGCGCCAGCAGCTTGGACCCGGTGGGTGAGCAGTTCTTC. This gives the protein CASSLDPVGEQFF.

V is TRBV10-2 and J is TRBJ1-5; D possibly corresponds to TRBD1 (5 bases). This CDR3 is 15 amino acids long. Germline-derived CDR1 and CDR2 are WSHSY and SAAADI. The V end lost 0 bases, the J end lost 3 bases, and 9 bases lay between the germline ends. CDR3 in amino acids: CASSESTGTNQPQHF. The CDR3 nucleotides are TGCGCCAGCAGTGAGTCGACGGGGACCAATCAGCCCCAGCATTTT.

The V and J genes are TRBV5-6 and TRBJ2-6; D possibly corresponds to TRBD1 (6 bases). CDR3 length: 15 amino acids. V shed 4 bases and J shed 2 bases, with 10 bases lying between them. The germline gives CDR1 SGHDT, CDR2 YYEEEE. The DNA for the CDR3 is TGTGCCAGCAGCACACAGGGCACTGGGGCCAACGTCCTGACTTTC. It yields the protein CASSTQGTGANVLTF.